The clone carrying this T cell receptor beta chain has ten or more counts. Its antigen is undetermined. The data belong to a study of Graves' ophthalmopathy and Graves' hyperthyroidism. Study findings and constraints: In blood appeared most of the expanded thyroid clonotypes whose frequency exceeded 0.001. Using a 13-signature model, the authors split ophthalmopathy from stable hyperthyroidism, with roughly 90% sensitivity and approximately 78% specificity.

The authors amplified TCR beta CDR3 regions, and they did so from RNA transcripts for repertoire sequencing. Investigators did first-round RT-PCR with HTBI primers, then second-round multiplex PCR. TCRdb independently ran MiXCR on the multiplex PCR reads; one entry per CDR3 protein. In the table there are 200,000 to 250,000 distinct CDR3 sequences, over 25% of which are singletons. Active ophthalmopathy (CAS at least 3, NOSPECS at least 4), lasting under 3 months. Germline loops: CDR1 ENHRY, CDR2 SYGVKD. V lost 8 bases and J lost 0; bases outside the gene matches: 5. This CDR3 has 14 residues. The chain combines TRBV10-3 with TRBJ2-7; 9 nucleotides match TRBD2. Sequencing used peripheral blood. This clonotype was obtained from a man aged 45-60 years with Graves' ophthalmopathy. CDR3 residues: CAIRTSASSYEQYF. For the CDR3, the DNA is TGTGCCATCCGGACTAGCGCGAGCTCCTACGAGCAGTACTTC.